This TCR beta chain was sequenced during a study of molecular identifiers for immune sequencing clone quantification. Study-level points and caveats: Clones with over 20 RNA copies captured over 99% of effector molecules but under 1% of naive ones.

A remark on this clonotype: The antigen remains undetermined.

Both previously described methods and listed TCR primers were employed to make bulk TCR libraries. TCRdb processed the PCR reads anew with MiXCR; each CDR3 protein has one entry. The sample lists about 510,000 distinct CDR3 sequences; about a fifth were seen once. Losses at the gene ends were 3 bases for V and 3 bases for J; bases not matched to a gene: 2. CDR3 length equals 17 residues. Per the germline V gene, CDR1 is KGHSH and CDR2 is LQKENI. This clonotype was obtained from a human donor in good health. Some libraries in this study had Jurkat cell RNA spiked in. Sequencing was carried out using naive CD8+ T cells from blood, with Jurkat cell RNA spiked in. This sample's subset: FACS-sorted CD8+CD4-CCR7+CD45RA+ naive T cells. This chain uses TRBV18 with TRBJ2-2; 15 bases map to TRBD2. The CDR3 spells CASSPGLAGGHTGELFF. DNA for the CDR3: TGTGCCAGCTCACCGGGACTAGCGGGAGGACACACCGGGGAGCTGTTTTTT.